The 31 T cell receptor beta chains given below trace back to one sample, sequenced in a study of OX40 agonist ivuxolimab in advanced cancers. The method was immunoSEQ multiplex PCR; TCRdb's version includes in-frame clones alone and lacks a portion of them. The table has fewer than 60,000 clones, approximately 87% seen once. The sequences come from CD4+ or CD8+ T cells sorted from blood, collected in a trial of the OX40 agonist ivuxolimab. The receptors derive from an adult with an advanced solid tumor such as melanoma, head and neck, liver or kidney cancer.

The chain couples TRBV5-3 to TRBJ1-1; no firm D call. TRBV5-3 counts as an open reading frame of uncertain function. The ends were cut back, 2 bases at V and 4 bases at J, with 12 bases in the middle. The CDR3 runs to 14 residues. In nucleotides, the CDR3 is TGTGCCAGAAGCTTTGGCGGGCCACGCACTGAAGCTTTCTTT. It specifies CARSFGGPRTEAFF.

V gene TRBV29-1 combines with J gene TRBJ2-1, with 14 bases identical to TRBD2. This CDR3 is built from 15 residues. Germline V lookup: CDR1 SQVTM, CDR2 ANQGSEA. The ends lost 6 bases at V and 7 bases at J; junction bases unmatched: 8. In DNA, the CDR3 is TGCAGCGTGGCGGGACTAGCGGGAGTGGGGAATGAGCAGTTCTTC. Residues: CSVAGLAGVGNEQFF.

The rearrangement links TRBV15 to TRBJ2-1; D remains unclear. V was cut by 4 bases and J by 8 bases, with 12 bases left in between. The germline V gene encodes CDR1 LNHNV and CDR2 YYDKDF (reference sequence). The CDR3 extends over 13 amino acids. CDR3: CATSKQVFYEQFF. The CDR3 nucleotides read TGTGCCACCAGCAAACAAGTTTTCTATGAGCAGTTCTTC. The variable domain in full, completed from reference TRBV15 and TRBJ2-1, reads DAMVIQNPRYQVTQFGKPVTLSCSQTLNHNVMYWYQQKSSQAPKLLFHYYDKDFNNEADTPDNFQSRRPNTSFCFLDIRSPGLGDTAMYLCATSKQVFYEQFFGPGTRLTVL.

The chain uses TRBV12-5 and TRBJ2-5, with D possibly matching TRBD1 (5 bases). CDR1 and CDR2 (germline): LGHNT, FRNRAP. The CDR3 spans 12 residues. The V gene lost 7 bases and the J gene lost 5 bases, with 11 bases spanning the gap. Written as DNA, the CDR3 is TGTGCTAGTGCGGTTCAGGGCGAGACCCAGTACTTC. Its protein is CASAVQGETQYF.

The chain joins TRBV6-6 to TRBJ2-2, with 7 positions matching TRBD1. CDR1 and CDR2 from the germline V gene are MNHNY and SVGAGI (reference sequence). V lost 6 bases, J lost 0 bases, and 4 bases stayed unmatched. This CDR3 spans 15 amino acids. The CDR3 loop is CASRVDRSNTGELFF. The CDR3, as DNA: TGTGCCAGCAGGGTGGACAGGTCGAACACCGGGGAGCTGTTTTTT.

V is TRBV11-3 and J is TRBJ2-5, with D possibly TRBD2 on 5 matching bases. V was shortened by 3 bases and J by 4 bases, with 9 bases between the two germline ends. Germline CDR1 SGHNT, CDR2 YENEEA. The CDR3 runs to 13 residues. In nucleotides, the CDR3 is TGTGCCAGCAGCTTCGGGGAGAGAGAGACCCAGTACTTC. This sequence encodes CASSFGERETQYF.

CDR3 protein: CASSLVGETQYF. DNA for the CDR3: TGTGCCAGCAGCTTGGTGGGGGAGACCCAGTACTTC. The chain links TRBV13 to TRBJ2-5; D is ambiguous. Germline CDR1 and CDR2: PRHDT and FYEKMQ (reference sequence). The CDR3 is 12 amino acids. V dropped 3 bases and J dropped 5 bases, with 7 bases sitting between them.

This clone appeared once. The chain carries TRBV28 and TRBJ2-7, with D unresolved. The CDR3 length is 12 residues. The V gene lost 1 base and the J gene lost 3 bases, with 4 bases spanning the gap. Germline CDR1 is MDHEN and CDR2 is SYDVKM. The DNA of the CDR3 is TGTGCCAGCAGTTTATACCTCTACGAGCAGTACTTC. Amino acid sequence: CASSLYLYEQYF.

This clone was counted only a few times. The CDR3 region is CASSFAGEYYGYTF. In DNA form, the CDR3 reads TGTGCCAGCAGCTTCGCAGGGGAATACTATGGCTACACCTTC. The gene calls are TRBV7-2 and TRBJ1-2; possible D gene TRBD1, 6 bases. Germline V gene lookup returns CDR1 SGHTA and CDR2 FQGNSA. This CDR3 has 14 amino acids. V was pared by 3 bases and J by 3 bases, with 11 bases between.

CDR3 in DNA: TGTGCCAGCAGCCCAGGACTAGCGGGAGTCGGGTTCCATGAGCAGTTCTTC. Translating gives CASSPGLAGVGFHEQFF. The J gene is TRBJ2-1, the V gene TRBV7-2, with TRBD2 matching over 13 bases. Germline trimming cut 5 bases from V and 8 bases from J; bases unmatched to any gene: 12. CDR3 length: 17 residues. Per germline, CDR1 SGHTA and CDR2 FQGNSA.

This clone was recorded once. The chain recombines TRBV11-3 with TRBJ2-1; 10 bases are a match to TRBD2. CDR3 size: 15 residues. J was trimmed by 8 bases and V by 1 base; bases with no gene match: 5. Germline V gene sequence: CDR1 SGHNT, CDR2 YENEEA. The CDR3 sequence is CASSLGLAGYHEQFF. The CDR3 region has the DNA TGTGCCAGCAGCTTAGGACTAGCGGGTTATCATGAGCAGTTCTTC.

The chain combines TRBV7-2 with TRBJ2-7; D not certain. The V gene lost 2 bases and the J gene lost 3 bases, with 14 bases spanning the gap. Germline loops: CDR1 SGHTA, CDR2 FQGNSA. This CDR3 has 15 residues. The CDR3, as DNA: TGTGCCAGCAGCTTAAAAGTGTTGGCTGTCTACGAGCAGTACTTC. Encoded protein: CASSLKVLAVYEQYF. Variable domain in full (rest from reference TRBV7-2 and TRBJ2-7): GAGVSQSPSNKVTEKGKDVELRCDPISGHTALYWYRQSLGQGLEFLIYFQGNSAPDKSGLPSDRFSAERTGGSVSTLTIQRTQQEDSAVYLCASSLKVLAVYEQYFGPGTRLTVT.

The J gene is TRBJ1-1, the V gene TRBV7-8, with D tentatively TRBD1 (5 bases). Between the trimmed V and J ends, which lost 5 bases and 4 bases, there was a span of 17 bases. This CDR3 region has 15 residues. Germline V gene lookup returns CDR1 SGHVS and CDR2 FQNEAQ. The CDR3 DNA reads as TGTGCCAGCAGCCGTCTGCGGGGCGCGAGCACTGAAGCTTTCTTT. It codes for CASSRLRGASTEAFF.

The CDR3 DNA is TGTGCCAGCAGCTCCCCCGGGACAGTTCACACCGGGGAGCTGTTTTTT. Translation gives CASSSPGTVHTGELFF. The rearrangement joins TRBV28 to TRBJ2-2; 7 nucleotides align to TRBD1. There are 16 residues in the CDR3. The V and J ends lost 6 bases and 3 bases, in that order; junction bases with no gene match: 10. Germline V lookup: CDR1 MDHEN, CDR2 SYDVKM. Variable domain in full (rest from reference TRBV28 and TRBJ2-2): DVKVTQSSRYLVKRTGEKVFLECVQDMDHENMFWYRQDPGLGLRLIYFSYDVKMKEKGDIPEGYSVSREKKERFSLILESASTNQTSMYLCASSSPGTVHTGELFFGEGSRLTVL.

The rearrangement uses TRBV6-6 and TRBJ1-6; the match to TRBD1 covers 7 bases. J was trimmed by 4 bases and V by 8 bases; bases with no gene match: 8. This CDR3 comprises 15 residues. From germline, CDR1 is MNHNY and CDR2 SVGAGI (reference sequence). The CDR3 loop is CASGLGTAYNSPLHF. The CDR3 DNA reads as TGTGCCAGCGGGTTGGGGACAGCTTATAATTCACCCCTCCACTTT.

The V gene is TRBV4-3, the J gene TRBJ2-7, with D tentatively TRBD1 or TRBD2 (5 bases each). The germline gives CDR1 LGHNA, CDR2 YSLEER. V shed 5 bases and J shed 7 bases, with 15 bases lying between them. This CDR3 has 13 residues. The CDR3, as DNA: TGCGCCAGCAGCTGGGGGAAGGGGCGGGAGCAGTACTTC. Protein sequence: CASSWGKGREQYF.

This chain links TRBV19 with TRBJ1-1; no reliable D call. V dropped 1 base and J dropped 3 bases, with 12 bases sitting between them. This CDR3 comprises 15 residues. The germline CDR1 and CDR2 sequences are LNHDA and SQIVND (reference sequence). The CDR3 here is CASSIVGRRDTEAFF. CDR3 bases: TGTGCCAGTAGTATAGTGGGGAGAAGGGACACTGAAGCTTTCTTT.

CDR3 sequence: CASSLDRVYEQYF. In DNA form, the CDR3 reads TGTGCCAGCAGCTTGGATCGGGTTTACGAGCAGTACTTC. The genes are TRBV5-5 and TRBJ2-7, with no clear D. Germline loops: CDR1 SGHKS, CDR2 YYEKEE (reference sequence). The CDR3 sequence is 13 residues long. The germline V and J ends were trimmed by 0 bases and 4 bases, with 8 bases remaining between them.

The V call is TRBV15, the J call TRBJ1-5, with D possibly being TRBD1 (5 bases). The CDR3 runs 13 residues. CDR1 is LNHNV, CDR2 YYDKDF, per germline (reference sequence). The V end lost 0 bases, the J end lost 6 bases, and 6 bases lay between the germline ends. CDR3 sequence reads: CATSRDGGQPQHF. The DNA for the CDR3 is TGTGCCACCAGCAGAGATGGGGGTCAGCCCCAGCATTTT.

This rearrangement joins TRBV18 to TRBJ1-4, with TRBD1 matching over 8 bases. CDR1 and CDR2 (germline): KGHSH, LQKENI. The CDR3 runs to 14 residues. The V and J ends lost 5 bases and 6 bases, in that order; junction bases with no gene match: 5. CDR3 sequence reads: CASSKQGGDEKLFF. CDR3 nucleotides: TGTGCCAGCTCAAAACAGGGGGGCGATGAAAAACTGTTTTTT.

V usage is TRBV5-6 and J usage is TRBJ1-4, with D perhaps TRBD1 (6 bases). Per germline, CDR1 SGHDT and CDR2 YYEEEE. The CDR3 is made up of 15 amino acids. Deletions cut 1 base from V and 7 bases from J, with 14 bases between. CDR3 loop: CASSLFGGAGEKLFF. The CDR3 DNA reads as TGTGCCAGCAGCTTGTTCGGGGGCGCGGGTGAAAAACTGTTTTTT.

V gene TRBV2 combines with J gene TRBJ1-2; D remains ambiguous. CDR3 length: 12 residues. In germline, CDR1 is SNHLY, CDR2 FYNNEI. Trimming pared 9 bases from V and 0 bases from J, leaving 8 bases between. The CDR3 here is CASPGPNYGYTF. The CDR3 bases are TGTGCCAGTCCCGGGCCTAACTATGGCTACACCTTC.

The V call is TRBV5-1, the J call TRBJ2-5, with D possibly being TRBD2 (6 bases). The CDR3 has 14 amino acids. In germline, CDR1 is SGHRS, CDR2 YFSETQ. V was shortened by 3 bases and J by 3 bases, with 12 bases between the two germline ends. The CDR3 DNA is TGCGCCAGCAGCTCCGGGACTGCAAAAGAGACCCAGTACTTC. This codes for CASSSGTAKETQYF.

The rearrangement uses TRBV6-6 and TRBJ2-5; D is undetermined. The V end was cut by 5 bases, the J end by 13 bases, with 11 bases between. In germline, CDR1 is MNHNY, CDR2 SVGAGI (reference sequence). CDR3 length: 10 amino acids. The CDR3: CASSEYVTYF. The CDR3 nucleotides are TGTGCCAGCAGTGAATATGTCACGTACTTC.

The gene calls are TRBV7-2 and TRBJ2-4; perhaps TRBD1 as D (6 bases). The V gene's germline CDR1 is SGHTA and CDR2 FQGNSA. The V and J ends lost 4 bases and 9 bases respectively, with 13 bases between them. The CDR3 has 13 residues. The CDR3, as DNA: TGTGCCAGCAGCTCTACAGGGATAGGCATTCAGTACTTC. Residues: CASSSTGIGIQYF.

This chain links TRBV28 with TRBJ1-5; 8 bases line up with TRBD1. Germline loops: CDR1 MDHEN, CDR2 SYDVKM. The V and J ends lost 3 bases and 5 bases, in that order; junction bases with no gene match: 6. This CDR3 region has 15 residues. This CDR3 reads CASSLSTGVYQPQHF. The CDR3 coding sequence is TGTGCCAGCAGTTTGTCGACAGGGGTCTATCAGCCCCAGCATTTT. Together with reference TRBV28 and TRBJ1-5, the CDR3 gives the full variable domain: DVKVTQSSRYLVKRTGEKVFLECVQDMDHENMFWYRQDPGLGLRLIYFSYDVKMKEKGDIPEGYSVSREKKERFSLILESASTNQTSMYLCASSLSTGVYQPQHFGDGTRLSIL.

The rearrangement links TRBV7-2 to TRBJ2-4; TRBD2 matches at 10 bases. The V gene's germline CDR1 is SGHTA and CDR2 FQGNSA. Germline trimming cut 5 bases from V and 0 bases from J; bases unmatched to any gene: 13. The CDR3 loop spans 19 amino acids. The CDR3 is CASSPHGLAEDLAKNIQYF. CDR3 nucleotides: TGTGCCAGCAGCCCCCACGGACTAGCGGAAGATCTAGCCAAAAACATTCAGTACTTC.

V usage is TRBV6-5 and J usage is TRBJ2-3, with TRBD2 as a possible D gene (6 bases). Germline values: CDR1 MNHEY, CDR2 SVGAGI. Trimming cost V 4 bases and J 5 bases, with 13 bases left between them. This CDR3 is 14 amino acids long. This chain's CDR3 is CASSSRDFRDTQYF. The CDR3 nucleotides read TGTGCCAGCAGTTCTCGGGACTTTCGAGATACGCAGTATTTT.

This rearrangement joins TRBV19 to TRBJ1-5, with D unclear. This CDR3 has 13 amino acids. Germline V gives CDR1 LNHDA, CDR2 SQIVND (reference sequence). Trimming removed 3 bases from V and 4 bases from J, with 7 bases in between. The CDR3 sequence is CASSMVENQPQHF. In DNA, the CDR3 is TGTGCCAGTAGTATGGTAGAGAATCAGCCCCAGCATTTT.

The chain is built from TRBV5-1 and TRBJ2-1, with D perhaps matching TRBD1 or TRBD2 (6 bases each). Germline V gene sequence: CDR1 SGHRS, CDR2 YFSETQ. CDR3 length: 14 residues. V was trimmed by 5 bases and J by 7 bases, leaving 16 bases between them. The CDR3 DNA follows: TGCGCCAGCAGAAGCGGAGGGGGGTCAAATGAGCAGTTCTTC. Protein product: CASRSGGGSNEQFF.

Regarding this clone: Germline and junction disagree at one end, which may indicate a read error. This CDR3 reads CSARYDPGQDF. The CDR3 DNA is TGCAGTGCTAGATACGACCCGGGACAGGACTTT. The rearrangement uses TRBV20-1 and TRBJ1-1; 8 bases agree with TRBD1. The CDR3 totals 11 residues. Germline CDR1 is DFQATT and CDR2 is SNEGSKA (reference sequence).